Presented here are 16 T cell receptor beta chains from one specimen sequenced in a study of blood T cell repertoires in COVID-19. The method was immunoSEQ multiplex PCR; TCRdb's version includes in-frame clones alone and lacks a portion of them. The sample holds some 400,000 clones, around 87% seen once. Sequencing input: PBMCs or T cells enriched from blood (not recorded which). Receptor source: a man younger than 45 who had recovered from COVID-19.

This clone was observed once. The gene calls are TRBV9 and TRBJ2-7; TRBD2 might be the D (6 bases). V shed 0 bases and J shed 2 bases, with 12 bases lying between them. Germline CDR1 and CDR2: SGDLS and YYNGEE. CDR3 length: 15 amino acids. Here the CDR3 reads CASSVGQGGPYEQYF. CDR3 in DNA: TGTGCCAGCAGCGTAGGGCAGGGAGGCCCCTACGAGCAGTACTTC.

The chain has TRBV4-2 and TRBJ2-1; 10 bases are a match to TRBD2. With V trimmed by 3 bases and J by 5 bases, 7 bases remained unmatched. This CDR3 has 16 residues. CDR1 LGHNA and CDR2 YNFKEQ come from the germline V gene. As DNA, the CDR3 is TGTGCCAGCAGCCAGCGGGGGAGCGGGGGGGACAATGAGCAGTTCTTC. This gives the protein CASSQRGSGGDNEQFF.

This clone was counted only a few times. The chain employs TRBV2 and TRBJ2-1, with 7 bases fitting TRBD1. The CDR3 has 13 residues. Germline V gene data show CDR1 as SNHLY and CDR2 as FYNNEI. Trimming at V came to 8 bases and at J to 5 bases, leaving 6 bases not matched to a gene. CDR3 DNA: TGTGCCAGCGGGGACAGAAGAAACAATGAGCAGTTCTTC. The encoded protein is CASGDRRNNEQFF. The whole variable domain, filled in from reference TRBV2 and TRBJ2-1, reads EPEVTQTPSHQVTQMGQEVILRCVPISNHLYFYWYRQILGQKVEFLVSFYNNEISEKSEIFDDQFSVERPDGSNFTLKIRSTKLEDSAMYFCASGDRRNNEQFFGPGTRLTVL.

The rearrangement links TRBV18 to TRBJ2-7; possible D gene TRBD1, 5 bases. Trimming cost V 2 bases and J 3 bases, with 11 bases left between them. The CDR3 loop spans 14 amino acids. Germline loops: CDR1 KGHSH, CDR2 LQKENI. The CDR3 region has the DNA TGTGCCAGCTCACCAGGGGCTACAAACTACGAGCAGTACTTC. Residues: CASSPGATNYEQYF.

This chain connects TRBV10-3 to TRBJ1-6; 7 positions match TRBD1. This CDR3 is 14 amino acids long. Germline CDR1 reads ENHRY; CDR2 reads SYGVKD. The ends lost 5 bases at V and 10 bases at J; junction bases unmatched: 8. Written as DNA, the CDR3 is TGTGCCATCAGTTCCGGGACAGAAAGGTCACCCCTCCACTTT. It specifies CAISSGTERSPLHF.

This chain uses TRBV5-4 with TRBJ1-2, with D unresolved. From germline, CDR1 is SGHNT and CDR2 YYREEE (reference sequence). V dropped 0 bases and J dropped 5 bases, with 11 bases sitting between them. The CDR3 loop spans 14 amino acids. The CDR3 loop is CASSLVTELYGYTF. In nucleotides, the CDR3 is TGTGCCAGCAGCTTGGTTACAGAATTATATGGCTACACCTTC. Complete variable domain (other parts from reference TRBV5-4 and TRBJ1-2): ETGVTQSPTHLIKTRGQQVTLRCSSQSGHNTVSWYQQALGQGPQFIFQYYREEENGRGNFPPRFSGLQFPNYSSELNVNALELDDSALYLCASSLVTELYGYTFGSGTRLTVV.

This chain connects TRBV6-6 to TRBJ2-7, with D perhaps TRBD1 (6 bases). Trimming took off 6 bases at V and 2 bases at J, with 14 bases between the two ends. Looked up from germline, CDR1 is MNHNY and CDR2 is SVGAGI (reference sequence). This CDR3 contains 14 residues. The CDR3 protein is CASRRTASAYEQYF. Here the CDR3 DNA reads TGTGCCAGCAGACGGACAGCCTCTGCCTACGAGCAGTACTTC.

This clone came up many times. This chain uses TRBV12-3 or TRBV12-4 with TRBJ2-1; the D gene is possibly TRBD1 (6 bases). V was pared by 1 base and J by 8 bases, with 9 bases between. The CDR3 contains 13 residues. CDR3 residues: CASSLDRAHEQFF. DNA of the CDR3: TGTGCCAGCAGTTTAGACAGGGCCCATGAGCAGTTCTTC.

The chain has TRBV29-1 and TRBJ1-1, with D hard to call. V gave up 8 bases and J gave up 2 bases, with 9 bases separating them. This CDR3 is 11 amino acids long. Germline CDR1 is SQVTM and CDR2 is ANQGSEA. The CDR3 nucleotides read TGCAGCACCGGGAGTAACACTGAAGCTTTCTTT. Translated: CSTGSNTEAFF.

The rearrangement links TRBV21-1 to TRBJ2-7; the D call TRBD2 from the table was never checked on the DNA. TRBV21-1 is a known pseudogene. This CDR3 is 15 amino acids long. In DNA form, the CDR3 reads TGTGCCAGCAGCAGAAAGGGGGGGGGAAGCTACGAGCAGTACTTC. Its translation is CASSRKGGGSYEQYF.

The count of this clone is one. The chain links TRBV30 to TRBJ1-2; 7 nucleotides match TRBD1. Per the germline V gene, CDR1 is GTSNPN and CDR2 is SVGIG (reference sequence). V trimming: 4 bases; J trimming: 1 base; junction bases outside the gene matches: 9. The CDR3 has 15 residues. CDR3 coding DNA: TGTGCCTGGACTCTCTCCCGGGACAGTAACTATGGCTACACCTTC. Residues: CAWTLSRDSNYGYTF.

This clone was seen more than once but under ten times. The chain joins TRBV14 to TRBJ1-2; 9 nucleotides match TRBD1. V gave up 1 base and J gave up 2 bases; unmatched junction bases: 5. The CDR3 is made up of 16 amino acids. Germline-derived CDR1 and CDR2 are SGHDN and FVKESK. CDR3 sequence (DNA): TGTGCCAGCAGCCAAGGGACAGGGGAGATAAACTATGGCTACACCTTC. This encodes CASSQGTGEINYGYTF.

This chain links TRBV6-5 with TRBJ1-2; D may be TRBD1 (6 bases). Germline loops: CDR1 MNHEY, CDR2 SVGAGI. V was shortened by 7 bases and J by 8 bases, with 20 bases between the two germline ends. CDR3 length: 14 amino acids. The CDR3 coding sequence is TGTGCCAGCATTTTAGACGGATATGGGGGCGGCTACACCTTC. Protein sequence: CASILDGYGGGYTF.

The chain combines TRBV30 with TRBJ2-2, with a possible D match to TRBD1 (6 bases). The CDR3 is made up of 14 amino acids. Germline V lookup: CDR1 GTSNPN, CDR2 SVGIG (reference sequence). V gave up 0 bases and J gave up 5 bases, with 10 bases separating them. CDR3: CAWSVQGITGELFF. CDR3 sequence (DNA): TGTGCCTGGAGTGTACAGGGAATAACCGGGGAGCTGTTTTTT.

This clone was observed a few times. The chain combines TRBV30 with TRBJ2-3; 14 nucleotides align to TRBD2. The length of the CDR3 is 18 residues. J lost 2 bases, V lost 0 bases, and 7 bases had no gene match. CDR1 is GTSNPN and CDR2 is SVGIG in the germline V gene (reference sequence). CDR3 sequence reads: CAWSVRLAGGRNTDTQYF. The DNA of the CDR3 is TGTGCCTGGAGTGTCCGACTAGCGGGGGGGCGTAACACAGATACGCAGTATTTT.

The V and J genes are TRBV27 and TRBJ2-3, with TRBD2 identical over 10 bases. The V gene's germline CDR1 is MNHEY and CDR2 SMNVEV (reference sequence). Trimming at V came to 0 bases and at J to 6 bases, leaving 9 bases not matched to a gene. The CDR3 runs 17 residues. The CDR3 reads CASSLSPAGGPSDTQYF. In nucleotides, the CDR3 is TGTGCCAGCAGTTTATCCCCAGCGGGGGGGCCATCCGATACGCAGTATTTT.